One TCR beta chain is described in this entry. These data come from a study of cytomegalovirus exposure and HLA in healthy donors. Everyone who donated was a healthy bone marrow donor. Primers for the PCR totalled 60 Vbeta and 13 Jbeta. Sequencing used immunoSEQ multiplex PCR; TCRdb keeps in-frame clones, though not all of them. Here the sample spans fewer than 70,000 clones, about 73% being singletons. The CDR3 sequence is 13 residues long. Germline values: CDR1 SGHDN, CDR2 FVKESK. V lost 2 bases, J lost 7 bases, and 9 bases lay in between. The source is a woman in her twenties or thirties in good health and CMV-seronegative. The source material was PBMCs. The chain combines TRBV14 with TRBJ2-1; D is unresolved. The CDR3 sequence is CASSQIRGNEQFF. The CDR3 DNA follows: TGTGCCAGCAGCCAAATTAGAGGTAATGAGCAGTTCTTC. The whole variable domain, filled in from reference TRBV14 and TRBJ2-1, reads EAGVTQFPSHSVIEKGQTVTLRCDPISGHDNLYWYRRVMGKEIKFLLHFVKESKQDESGMPNNRFLAERTGGTYSTLKVQPAELEDSGVYFCASSQIRGNEQFFGPGTRLTVL.